The next 17 T cell receptor beta chains were all read from a single sample in a study of CD8+ T cells in alopecia areata. Treatment indicated: oral pan-JAK inhibitor, 5-10 mg twice daily. cDNA reverse transcribed from extracted RNA served as the sequencing template. The data were produced by immunoSEQ multiplex PCR, yet TCRdb's version contains in-frame clones alone and is incomplete. The sample shows about 190,000 clones, 45% to 75% of them seen only once. The sequencing here drew on CD4+ T cells sorted from blood, taken at week 4, from a patient treated with tofacitinib. These receptors all come from a human donor with alopecia areata.

The chain joins TRBV29-1 to TRBJ2-7, with TRBD2 matching over 10 bases. The CDR3 length is 14 residues. Germline loops: CDR1 SQVTM, CDR2 ANQGSEA. The V gene end was trimmed by 8 bases and the J gene end by 5 bases; junction bases not matched to a gene: 12. CDR3 bases: TGCAGCCTAGGGACTAGCGTGGGGGCGCACGAGCAGTACTTC. Protein: CSLGTSVGAHEQYF.

The rearrangement links TRBV10-3 to TRBJ2-5, with 11 bases lining up with TRBD2. The CDR3 runs 15 residues. Trimming cost V 0 bases and J 4 bases; bases outside gene matches: 1. Germline-derived CDR1 and CDR2 are ENHRY and SYGVKD. In nucleotides, the CDR3 is TGTGCCATCAGTGAGTCCCTAGCGGGAGGAGAGACCCAGTACTTC. Its translation: CAISESLAGGETQYF.

This chain joins TRBV2 and TRBJ2-7; TRBD2 is a possible D gene (6 bases). V was pared by 10 bases and J by 3 bases, with 19 bases between. CDR3 length: 14 residues. The germline CDR1 and CDR2 sequences are SNHLY and FYNNEI. The CDR3 is CATRAEGVRYEQYF. DNA for the CDR3: TGTGCCACCCGAGCGGAGGGTGTCCGCTACGAGCAGTACTTC. The variable domain in full, completed from reference TRBV2 and TRBJ2-7, reads EPEVTQTPSHQVTQMGQEVILRCVPISNHLYFYWYRQILGQKVEFLVSFYNNEISEKSEIFDDQFSVERPDGSNFTLKIRSTKLEDSAMYFCATRAEGVRYEQYFGPGTRLTVT.

V and J are TRBV30 and TRBJ2-7, with a possible D match to TRBD1 (6 bases). CDR1 is GTSNPN and CDR2 is SVGIG in the germline V gene (reference sequence). This CDR3 is built from 14 residues. V shed 3 bases and J shed 7 bases, with 19 bases lying between them. The CDR3 here is CAWSPGDTVKEQYF. CDR3 in DNA: TGTGCCTGGAGCCCCGGGGACACCGTTAAGGAGCAGTACTTC. Looking up the rest from reference TRBV30 and TRBJ2-7 gives the full variable domain: SQTIHQWPATLVQPVGSPLSLECTVEGTSNPNLYWYRQAAGRGLQLLFYSVGIGQISSEVPQNLSASRPQDRQFILSSKKLLLSDSGFYLCAWSPGDTVKEQYFGPGTRLTVT.

A note on this clone: Other nucleotide sequences in the sample specify the same CDR3. The chain joins TRBV29-1 to TRBJ2-1; D gene ambiguous. The CDR3 has 10 residues. Trimming cost V 5 bases and J 5 bases, with 4 bases left between them. CDR1 and CDR2 from the germline V gene are SQVTM and ANQGSEA. The CDR3 spells CSVSHNEQFF. CDR3 DNA: TGCAGCGTTTCCCACAATGAGCAGTTCTTC.

Points on this clone: Different DNA sequences within this sample yield the same CDR3. The V gene is TRBV30, the J gene TRBJ1-2; weak D call: TRBD1 (5 bases). Germline V gives CDR1 GTSNPN, CDR2 SVGIG (reference sequence). This CDR3 comprises 13 residues. V gave up 2 bases and J gave up 2 bases, with 9 bases separating them. The CDR3 DNA reads TGTGCCTGGAGTCCTGACAGAAACTATGGCTACACCTTC. Protein: CAWSPDRNYGYTF. Full variable domain (rest looked up from reference TRBV30 and TRBJ1-2): SQTIHQWPATLVQPVGSPLSLECTVEGTSNPNLYWYRQAAGRGLQLLFYSVGIGQISSEVPQNLSASRPQDRQFILSSKKLLLSDSGFYLCAWSPDRNYGYTFGSGTRLTVV.

The CDR3 region is CASSLGLALYF. CDR3 coding DNA: TGTGCCAGCAGTCTAGGACTAGCGCTGTACTTC. The chain combines TRBV27 with TRBJ2-7, with 9 nucleotides matching TRBD2. CDR3 length: 11 residues. The V segment lost 5 bases and the J segment 12 bases; nucleotides outside the gene matches: 5. Per the germline V gene, CDR1 is MNHEY and CDR2 is SMNVEV (reference sequence).

This chain uses TRBV5-1 with TRBJ2-1, with 8 bases that match TRBD2. The CDR3 consists of 14 residues. V lost 2 bases and J lost 9; bases outside the gene matches: 7. Germline-derived CDR1 and CDR2 are SGHRS and YFSETQ. CDR3 sequence reads: CASSLGRSGSEQFF. The CDR3 DNA follows: TGCGCCAGCAGCTTAGGTCGGAGCGGGAGTGAGCAGTTCTTC.

This clone has a handful of counts. The CDR3 DNA reads TGTGCCAGCAGCGCCCGGGACTCGGTCTACGAGCAGTACTTC. The encoded protein is CASSARDSVYEQYF. The chain employs TRBV9 and TRBJ2-7; a possible D gene is TRBD2 (6 bases). This CDR3 is built from 14 residues. Germline lookup yields CDR1 SGDLS and CDR2 YYNGEE. V lost 3 bases to trimming and J lost 3 bases, with 13 bases between them.

This clone has just a few counts. J is TRBJ1-4 and V is TRBV29-1; 7 positions agree with TRBD1. This CDR3 spans 13 amino acids. Looked up from germline, CDR1 is SQVTM and CDR2 is ANQGSEA. V trimming: 6 bases; J trimming: 4 bases; junction bases outside the gene matches: 5. The CDR3 is CSVTDRVNEKLFF. The DNA for the CDR3 is TGCAGCGTGACTGACAGGGTTAATGAAAAACTGTTTTTT.

With respect to this clone: Other DNA sequences of this sample code for an identical CDR3. The genes are TRBV29-1 and TRBJ2-5, with D maybe TRBD1 (5 bases). This CDR3 has 13 residues. Germline loops: CDR1 SQVTM, CDR2 ANQGSEA. V lost 7 bases to trimming and J lost 1 base, with 13 bases between them. In DNA form, the CDR3 reads TGCAGCGGAGTTGCAGGGTCCCAAGAGACCCAGTACTTC. Translated: CSGVAGSQETQYF.

The genes are TRBV6-5 and TRBJ2-5, with D possibly matching TRBD2 (6 bases). CDR1 and CDR2 from the germline V gene are MNHEY and SVGAGI. The CDR3 runs to 15 residues. Trimming cost V 6 bases and J 2 bases, with 16 bases left between them. The CDR3 loop is CASRWGGNSQETQYF. The CDR3 nucleotides are TGTGCCAGCAGATGGGGCGGGAACTCACAAGAGACCCAGTACTTC.

The V gene is TRBV30, the J gene TRBJ1-5; the D is unclear. V lost 2 bases and J 0 bases, leaving 11 bases between the germline ends. From germline, CDR1 is GTSNPN and CDR2 SVGIG (reference sequence). The CDR3 extends over 15 amino acids. CDR3 sequence (DNA): TGTGCCTGGAGTTCTGGAGATGATAGCAATCAGCCCCAGCATTTT. Translating it yields CAWSSGDDSNQPQHF.

V and J are TRBV28 and TRBJ1-5; D remains ambiguous. V gave up 5 bases and J gave up 7 bases, with 15 bases separating them. The CDR3 runs to 14 residues. CDR1 and CDR2 from the germline V gene are MDHEN and SYDVKM. The CDR3 DNA follows: TGTGCCAGCAGTCCCTGGGAAGGAGGGCAGCCCCAGCATTTT. Its translation: CASSPWEGGQPQHF.

CDR3 DNA: TGTGCCAGCAGCACCACACAGGGAGGTGGCGGGGAGCTGTTTTTT. Its translation is CASSTTQGGGGELFF. The J gene is TRBJ2-2, the V gene TRBV9; D possibly matches TRBD1 or TRBD2 (6 bases each). The germline gives CDR1 SGDLS, CDR2 YYNGEE. Trimming pared 4 bases from V and 7 bases from J, leaving 17 bases between. The CDR3 consists of 15 residues.

The genes are TRBV7-9 and TRBJ2-7, with a weak D call TRBD1 (6 bases). Deletions cut 5 bases from V and 2 bases from J, with 13 bases between. The CDR3 has 14 residues. Germline CDR1 is SEHNR and CDR2 is FQNEAQ (reference sequence). The CDR3 DNA reads as TGTGCCAGCAGCCACGGGACATTCGCCTACGAGCAGTACTTC. This sequence encodes CASSHGTFAYEQYF.

The chain uses TRBV15 and TRBJ2-7; TRBD2 agrees at 10 bases. The V gene's germline CDR1 is LNHNV and CDR2 YYDKDF (reference sequence). Losses at the gene ends were 0 bases for V and 5 bases for J; bases not matched to a gene: 7. This CDR3 comprises 16 residues. In DNA form, the CDR3 reads TGTGCCACCAGCAGAGATCGAGCTAGCGGGAGCAACGAGCAGTACTTC. Translating gives CATSRDRASGSNEQYF.